One sample yielded the 28 T cell receptor beta chains listed below, sequenced in a study of a mutant IDH1 vaccine in newly diagnosed glioma. Indicated time point: baseline, week 1 (first vaccination visit). Sample treatment: pre-vaccination baseline after standard-of-care therapy. Profiling relied on immunoSEQ multiplex PCR, and the TCRdb table lists in-frame clones only, not all of them. The table has around 99,000 clones, just under 80% seen once; the top ten hold 7.5%. Sequences were derived from PBMCs, sampled from a glioma patient treated with radiotherapy, temozolomide or both. Every receptor here comes from a man between 40 and 49 years old with glioma.

The CDR3 nucleotides are TGTGCCAGCAGCGCCGGACAGGGCTTTGCAACTAATGAAAAACTGTTTTTT. It yields the protein CASSAGQGFATNEKLFF. This chain links TRBV7-8 with TRBJ1-4, with 8 bases fitting TRBD1. Trimming removed 5 bases from V and 0 bases from J; junction bases left unmatched: 8. Germline V gene sequence: CDR1 SGHVS, CDR2 FQNEAQ. This CDR3 has 17 residues.

V usage is TRBV15 and J usage is TRBJ2-7; D remains ambiguous. V gave up 2 bases and J gave up 5 bases, with 7 bases separating them. The CDR3 is 12 amino acids. The germline CDR1 and CDR2 sequences are LNHNV and YYDKDF (reference sequence). The CDR3 nucleotides are TGTGCCACCAGCAGACCCTCGGACGAGCAGTACTTC. It specifies CATSRPSDEQYF.

The gene calls are TRBV9 and TRBJ1-3; possible D gene TRBD1, 5 bases. With 3 bases removed from V and 0 bases from J, the gap between germline ends came to 16 bases. From germline, CDR1 is SGDLS and CDR2 YYNGEE. CDR3 length: 17 residues. CDR3 DNA: TGTGCCAGCAGCGCATTCGGGACGGAACTCTCTGGAAACACCATATATTTT. It translates to CASSAFGTELSGNTIYF.

This chain uses TRBV7-8 with TRBJ2-3, with TRBD2 identical over 7 bases. This CDR3 has 17 amino acids. With V trimmed by 6 bases and J by 6 bases, 18 bases remained unmatched. Looked up from germline, CDR1 is SGHVS and CDR2 is FQNEAQ. In nucleotides, the CDR3 is TGTGCCAGCAGACTTGCCGGAGCGGGGTGGACAAAGGATACGCAGTATTTT. This encodes CASRLAGAGWTKDTQYF.

Concerning this clone: This CDR3 is also generated by other DNA sequences in the sample. The chain is built from TRBV7-2 and TRBJ2-1; D not resolved. V lost 5 bases and J 5 bases, leaving 4 bases between the germline ends. CDR3 length: 11 amino acids. Germline V gene data show CDR1 as SGHTA and CDR2 as FQGNSA. DNA of the CDR3: TGTGCCAGCAGCCTTAACAATGAGCAGTTCTTC. Protein product: CASSLNNEQFF.

This chain links TRBV6-5 with TRBJ1-1; 9 nucleotides match TRBD1. The CDR3 is 14 amino acids. Germline CDR1 reads MNHEY; CDR2 reads SVGAGI. V shed 5 bases and J 7 bases; nucleotides not matched to a gene: 8. CDR3 sequence (DNA): TGTGCCAGCAGTGAGGACAGGGGAGCGGGTGAAGCTTTCTTT. Protein: CASSEDRGAGEAFF.

The chain recombines TRBV5-1 with TRBJ2-1, with 8 bases matching TRBD2. CDR3 length: 16 residues. V was clipped by 7 bases and J by 1 base; unmatched bases: 10. Germline V CDR1 and CDR2: SGHRS, YFSETQ. CDR3 DNA sequence: TGCGCCAGCTCTCGGTCCGGGGGGGCATCCTACAATGAGCAGTTCTTC. Translating gives CASSRSGGASYNEQFF.

This sequence joins TRBV25-1 and TRBJ1-2; D ambiguous. Trimming removed 5 bases at V and 4 bases at J, with 5 bases between. Germline CDR1 MGHDK, CDR2 SYGVNS. The CDR3 contains 11 residues. The CDR3 region is CASSTFYGYTF. The CDR3 coding sequence is TGTGCCAGCAGTACGTTCTATGGCTACACCTTC.

About this clone itself: Other DNA sequences of this sample code for an identical CDR3. In DNA form, the CDR3 reads TGTGCCAGCAGCGTAGGACTAGCGGGAGGACCCTACGAGCAGTACTTC. Translated: CASSVGLAGGPYEQYF. The chain combines TRBV9 with TRBJ2-7; the match to TRBD2 covers 13 bases. This CDR3 is 16 amino acids long. Trimming removed 0 bases from V and 2 bases from J; junction bases left unmatched: 2. Germline V gene sequence: CDR1 SGDLS, CDR2 YYNGEE.

The rearrangement links TRBV6-1 to TRBJ2-7, with unresolved D. The CDR3 has 12 amino acids. The germline V gene encodes CDR1 MNHNS and CDR2 SASEGT. V lost 3 bases to trimming and J lost 7 bases, with 10 bases between them. The CDR3 nucleotides are TGTGCCAGCAGTGAGCCCCCAGGAGAGCAGTACTTC. This encodes CASSEPPGEQYF.

V gene TRBV6-4 combines with J gene TRBJ2-7, with 10 bases identical to TRBD2. This CDR3 is 15 amino acids long. Germline CDR1 and CDR2: MRHNA and SNTAGT. Trimming took 3 bases from V and 2 from J; bases not matched to a gene: 4. CDR3 sequence reads: CASSETSGEPYEQYF. CDR3 coding DNA: TGTGCCAGCAGTGAAACTAGCGGGGAACCCTACGAGCAGTACTTC.

The chain employs TRBV4-1 and TRBJ2-2, with 8 bases aligning to TRBD2. This CDR3 contains 17 residues. The germline gives CDR1 MGHRA, CDR2 YSYEKL. V dropped 0 bases and J dropped 5; count of bases not matched to a gene: 8. The CDR3 DNA reads as TGCGCCAGCAGCCAAGAAGGGCGGGGCGGGAGGACCGGGGAGCTGTTTTTT. Translating gives CASSQEGRGGRTGELFF.

The CDR3 coding sequence is TGCGCCCGAAATCGGGCGGCGCCGCCTATCCGGGCGAACACCGGGGAGCTGTTTTTT. Translating it yields CARNRAAPPIRANTGELFF. V usage is TRBV4-1 and J usage is TRBJ2-2; D remains unclear. Trimming cost V 11 bases and J 0 bases, with 28 bases left between them. The CDR3 totals 19 residues. The germline V gene encodes CDR1 MGHRA and CDR2 YSYEKL.

This clone showed up just once. This sequence joins TRBV2 and TRBJ1-1; D may be TRBD1 (5 bases). The V end lost 6 bases, the J end lost 0 bases, and 17 bases lay between the germline ends. The CDR3 length is 16 residues. CDR1 is SNHLY and CDR2 is FYNNEI in the germline V gene. The CDR3 here is CASRRDAGIMNTEAFF. CDR3 nucleotides: TGTGCCAGCAGGCGGGACGCAGGGATCATGAACACTGAAGCTTTCTTT.

This clone turned up a few times. V and J are TRBV14 and TRBJ1-6, with D unclear. The CDR3 is 15 amino acids. In germline, CDR1 is SGHDN, CDR2 FVKESK. Trimming cost V 0 bases and J 3 bases, with 6 bases left between them. DNA of the CDR3: TGTGCCAGCAGCCAAGATATCCTCTATAATTCACCCCTCCACTTT. Amino acids: CASSQDILYNSPLHF.

The gene calls are TRBV19 and TRBJ1-1; tentative D call: TRBD1 (5 bases). The germline V and J ends were trimmed by 1 base and 1 base, with 7 bases remaining between them. CDR3 size: 14 residues. Germline V lookup: CDR1 LNHDA, CDR2 SQIVND (reference sequence). CDR3 residues: CASSIGGGNTEAFF. In DNA, the CDR3 is TGTGCCAGTAGTATAGGTGGGGGGAACACTGAAGCTTTCTTT.

V usage is TRBV11-2 and J usage is TRBJ1-2; D is unclear. Per the germline V gene, CDR1 is SGHAT and CDR2 is FQNNGV. Between the trimmed V and J ends, which lost 5 bases and 2 bases, there was a span of 9 bases. This CDR3 comprises 13 residues. The CDR3: CASSRGPNYGYTF. The DNA for the CDR3 is TGTGCCAGCAGCCGCGGCCCCAACTATGGCTACACCTTC.

The V call is TRBV19, the J call TRBJ1-5; D unresolved. The CDR3 is 12 amino acids. Germline loops: CDR1 LNHDA, CDR2 SQIVND (reference sequence). V was trimmed by 5 bases and J by 5 bases, leaving 7 bases between them. The CDR3 region is CASSYIHQPQHF. Here the CDR3 DNA reads TGTGCCAGTAGTTACATCCATCAGCCCCAGCATTTT. Full variable domain (missing parts from reference TRBV19 and TRBJ1-5): DGGITQSPKYLFRKEGQNVTLSCEQNLNHDAMYWYRQDPGQGLRLIYYSQIVNDFQKGDIAEGYSVSREKKESFPLTVTSAQKNPTAFYLCASSYIHQPQHFGDGTRLSIL.

The J gene is TRBJ1-4, the V gene TRBV6-1; the D gene is possibly TRBD1 (5 bases). The length of the CDR3 is 15 residues. The germline gives CDR1 MNHNS, CDR2 SASEGT. V gave up 4 bases and J gave up 8 bases, with 17 bases separating them. Here the CDR3 reads CASSAPGPWGEKLFF. CDR3 coding DNA: TGTGCCAGCAGTGCCCCGGGCCCTTGGGGGGAAAAACTGTTTTTT.

CDR3 amino acids: CASSYVGTYEQYF. The CDR3 DNA reads as TGTGCCAGCAGTTACGTCGGGACCTACGAGCAGTACTTC. The V call is TRBV6-5, the J call TRBJ2-7; D may be TRBD2 (5 bases). CDR1 and CDR2 from the germline V gene are MNHEY and SVGAGI. V was cut by 2 bases and J by 2 bases, with 7 bases left in between. The CDR3 runs to 13 residues.

This clone was detected once. The J gene is TRBJ1-2, the V gene TRBV19; D unclear. The CDR3 spans 12 residues. CDR1 and CDR2 from the germline V gene are LNHDA and SQIVND (reference sequence). V was clipped by 6 bases and J by 4 bases, with 9 bases between them. The CDR3 bases are TGTGCCAGTAGGAACCGGGGCTATGGCTACACCTTC. Its translation is CASRNRGYGYTF.

The chain carries TRBV5-1 and TRBJ2-7; 11 positions match TRBD2. Germline V gives CDR1 SGHRS, CDR2 YFSETQ. The CDR3 has 15 amino acids. V was clipped by 8 bases and J by 5 bases; unmatched bases: 12. In DNA, the CDR3 is TGCGCCAGTCTAAAAACTAGCGGGAGAATCCACGAGCAGTACTTC. Amino acid sequence: CASLKTSGRIHEQYF.

CDR3 bases: TGTGCCAGCAGCTTAATAAAAACCGGGGAGCTGTTTTTT. It yields the protein CASSLIKTGELFF. The chain combines TRBV7-2 with TRBJ2-2; D not certain. CDR3 length equals 13 residues. The germline CDR1 and CDR2 sequences are SGHTA and FQGNSA. Trimming cost V 2 bases and J 5 bases, with 6 bases left between them.

The rearrangement links TRBV7-2 to TRBJ2-1, with D perhaps TRBD1 or TRBD2 (7 bases each). This CDR3 is built from 15 residues. V shed 5 bases and J shed 14 bases, with 25 bases lying between them. CDR1 SGHTA and CDR2 FQGNSA come from the germline V gene. CDR3 in DNA: TGTGCCAGCAGCCCACACGAAGGGGGCGGGAGTGGGAAGTTCTTC. This gives the protein CASSPHEGGGSGKFF.

The chain combines TRBV18 with TRBJ2-3; D is perhaps TRBD1 (5 bases). Germline CDR1 KGHSH, CDR2 LQKENI. V was pared by 2 bases and J by 4 bases, with 10 bases between. CDR3 length: 14 amino acids. CDR3 loop: CASSPNGAADTQYF. For the CDR3, the DNA is TGTGCCAGCTCACCAAATGGGGCCGCAGATACGCAGTATTTT.

The CDR3 here is CASSGRTEEKLFF. CDR3 in DNA: TGTGCCAGCAGCGGGAGGACGGAAGAAAAACTGTTTTTT. The V and J genes are TRBV9 and TRBJ1-4; D call uncertain. Trimming removed 3 bases from V and 8 bases from J, with 11 bases in between. The CDR3 sequence is 13 residues long. CDR1 is SGDLS and CDR2 is YYNGEE in the germline V gene.

V and J are TRBV7-9 and TRBJ2-3; D perhaps matches TRBD1 (6 bases). V lost 5 bases and J 1 base, leaving 16 bases between the germline ends. The CDR3 length is 16 residues. CDR1 and CDR2 from the germline V gene are SEHNR and FQNEAQ (reference sequence). In DNA, the CDR3 is TGTGCCAGCAGCCCAACTTCCAGGGGAGGCACAGATACGCAGTATTTT. Protein product: CASSPTSRGGTDTQYF.

The chain couples TRBV29-1 to TRBJ2-7; 8 positions match TRBD1. The CDR3 has 14 amino acids. Unmatched junction bases numbered 5, after V lost 4 bases and J lost 0 bases. Germline CDR1 SQVTM, CDR2 ANQGSEA. The DNA of the CDR3 is TGCAGCGTTGGTCGGACAGGGATCTCCTACGAGCAGTACTTC. Translation: CSVGRTGISYEQYF.